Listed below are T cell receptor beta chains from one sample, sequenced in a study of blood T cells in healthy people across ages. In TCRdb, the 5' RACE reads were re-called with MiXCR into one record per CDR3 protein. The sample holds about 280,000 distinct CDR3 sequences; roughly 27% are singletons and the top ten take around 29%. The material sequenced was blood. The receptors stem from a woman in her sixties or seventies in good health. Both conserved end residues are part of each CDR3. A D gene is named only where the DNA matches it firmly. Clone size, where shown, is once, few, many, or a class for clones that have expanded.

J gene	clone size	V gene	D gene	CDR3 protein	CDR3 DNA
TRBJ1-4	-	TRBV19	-	CASRPTAANEKLFF	TGTGCCAGTAGACCGACAGCTGCTAATGAAAAACTGTTTTTT
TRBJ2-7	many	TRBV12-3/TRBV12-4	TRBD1	CASSLDRGSYEQYF	TGTGCCAGCAGTCTAGACAGGGGATCCTACGAGCAGTACTTC
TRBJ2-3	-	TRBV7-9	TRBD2	CASSADLAGIGDTQYF	TGTGCCAGCAGCGCGGATCTAGCGGGAATCGGAGATACGCAGTATTTT
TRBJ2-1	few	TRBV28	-	CASSFPHRPEQFF	TGTGCCAGCAGTTTTCCACACCGTCCGGAGCAGTTCTTC
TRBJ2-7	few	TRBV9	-	CASSGYTSYEQYF	TGTGCCAGCAGCGGTTACACCTCCTACGAGCAGTACTTC
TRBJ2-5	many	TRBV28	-	CASSLTRNGETQYF	TGTGCCAGCAGCCTAACTCGCAATGGAGAGACCCAGTACTTC
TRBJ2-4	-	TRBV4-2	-	CASSPQIKDQIEYIQYF	TGTGCCAGCAGCCCTCAGATAAAGGATCAGATCGAGTACATTCAGTACTTC
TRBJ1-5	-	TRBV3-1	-	CASSPGVGDQPQHF	TGTGCCAGCAGCCCAGGCGTGGGGGATCAGCCCCAGCATTTT
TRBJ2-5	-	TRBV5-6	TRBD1	CASSRQGSRTQYF	TGTGCCAGCAGCCGACAGGGTTCACGGACCCAGTACTTC
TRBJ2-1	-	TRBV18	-	CASSPPGGRALEQFF	TGTGCCAGCTCACCTCCAGGAGGGCGGGCTCTAGAGCAGTTCTTC
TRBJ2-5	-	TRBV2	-	CASRGNQQETQYF	TGTGCCAGCAGGGGTAACCAACAAGAGACCCAGTACTTC
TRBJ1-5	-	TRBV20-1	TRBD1	CSASAGTGYSNQPQHF	TGCAGTGCTAGCGCCGGGACAGGATATAGCAATCAGCCCCAGCATTTT
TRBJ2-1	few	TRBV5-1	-	CASSSGQGGEVGQFF	TGCGCCAGCAGCTCAGGACAGGGAGGGGAGGTTGGGCAGTTCTTC
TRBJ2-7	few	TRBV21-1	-	CASSKSCIGQYF	TGTGCCAGCAGCAAATCGTGCATCGGTCAGTACTTC
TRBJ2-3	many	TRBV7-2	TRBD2	CASSKGLAGGGLGSQYF	TGTGCCAGCAGCAAGGGACTAGCGGGAGGGGGTCTGGGGTCGCAGTATTTT
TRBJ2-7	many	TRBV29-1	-	CSVGEGIKQYF	TGCAGCGTTGGAGAGGGTATCAAGCAGTACTTC
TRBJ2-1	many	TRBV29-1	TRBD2	CSVASSGAGTEQFF	TGCAGCGTTGCCTCTAGCGGGGCGGGGACTGAGCAGTTCTTC
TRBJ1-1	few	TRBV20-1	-	CSAIYDRKVTEAFF	TGCAGTGCTATTTACGACAGGAAGGTGACTGAAGCTTTCTTT
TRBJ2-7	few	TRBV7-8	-	CASSLVGLSSYEQYF	TGTGCCAGCAGCTTAGTTGGGTTGAGCTCCTACGAGCAGTACTTC
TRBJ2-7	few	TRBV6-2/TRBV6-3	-	CASSYFRNYEQYF	TGTGCCAGCAGTTACTTCAGAAACTACGAGCAGTACTTC
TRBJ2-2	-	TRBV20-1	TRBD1	CSTRSPTGDPARNTGELFF	TGCAGTACTAGATCACCGACAGGGGACCCGGCCAGGAACACCGGGGAGCTGTTTTTT
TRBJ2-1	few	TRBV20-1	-	CSARDFVSGVGEQFF	TGCAGTGCTAGAGATTTTGTTTCGGGGGTCGGTGAGCAGTTCTTC
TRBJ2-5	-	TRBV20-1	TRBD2	CSARPPGTSLETQYF	TGCAGTGCTAGGCCCCCAGGGACTAGCCTCGAGACCCAGTACTTC
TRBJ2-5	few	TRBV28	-	CASSLFWETQYF	TGTGCCAGCAGTTTGTTTTGGGAGACCCAGTACTTC
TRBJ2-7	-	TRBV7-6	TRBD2	CASSPGVGLVSYEQYF	TGTGCCAGCAGCCCCGGAGTGGGACTAGTTAGCTACGAGCAGTACTTC
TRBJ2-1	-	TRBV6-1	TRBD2	CASTASGRAGWGNEQFF	TGTGCCAGCACGGCTAGCGGGAGGGCCGGTTGGGGCAATGAGCAGTTCTTC
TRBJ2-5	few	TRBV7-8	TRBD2	CASSLGWGASGTTSWEQYF	TGTGCCAGCAGCTTAGGATGGGGTGCTAGCGGAACTACGAGTTGGGAGCAGTACTTC
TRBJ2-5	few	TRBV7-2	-	CASSGGFSETQYF	TGTGCCAGCAGTGGGGGGTTTTCGGAGACCCAGTACTTC
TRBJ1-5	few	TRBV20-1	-	CSARGGTNPNQPQHF	TGCAGTGCTAGGGGGGGCACCAACCCCAATCAGCCCCAGCATTTT
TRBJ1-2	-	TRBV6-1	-	CASRGSLGTDANYGYTF	TGTGCCAGCCGAGGGTCCCTCGGGACGGACGCAAACTATGGCTACACCTTC
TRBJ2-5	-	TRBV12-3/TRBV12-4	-	CASSYWGAETQYF	TGTGCCAGCAGTTACTGGGGGGCAGAGACCCAGTACTTC
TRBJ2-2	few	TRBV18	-	CASSPTANTGELFF	TGTGCCAGCTCACCGACAGCGAACACCGGGGAGCTGTTTTTT
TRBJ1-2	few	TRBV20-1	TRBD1	CSATLPTGPYGYTF	TGCAGTGCTACTCTCCCGACAGGGCCCTATGGCTACACCTTC
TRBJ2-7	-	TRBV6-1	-	CASSVFKGYEQYF	TGTGCCAGCAGTGTGTTTAAGGGCTACGAGCAGTACTTC
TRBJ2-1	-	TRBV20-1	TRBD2	CSAPLAGGDNGQFF	TGCAGTGCCCCCCTAGCGGGAGGGGACAATGGGCAGTTCTTC
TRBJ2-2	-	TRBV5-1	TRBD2	CASSSGLAVYDTGELFF	TGCGCCAGCAGCTCAGGACTAGCGGTATACGACACCGGGGAGCTGTTTTTT
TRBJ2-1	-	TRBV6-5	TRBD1	CASSSGQGAFEQFF	TGTGCCAGCAGTAGCGGACAGGGGGCTTTTGAGCAGTTCTTC
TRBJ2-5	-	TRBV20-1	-	CSARDRGVQETQYF	TGCAGTGCTAGAGATAGAGGGGTCCAAGAGACCCAGTACTTC
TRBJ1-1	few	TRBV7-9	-	CASSFPGGQNTEAFF	TGTGCCAGCAGCTTCCCAGGAGGGCAGAACACTGAAGCTTTCTTT
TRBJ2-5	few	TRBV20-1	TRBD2	CSARETSGQETQYF	TGCAGTGCTAGAGAAACTAGCGGCCAAGAGACCCAGTACTTC
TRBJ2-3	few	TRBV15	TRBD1	CATSRDSSSTDTQYF	TGTGCCACCAGCCGGGACAGTTCTAGCACAGATACGCAGTATTTT
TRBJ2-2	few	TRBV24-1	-	CAASDHGSGELFF	TGTGCCGCCAGTGACCATGGAAGCGGGGAGCTGTTTTTT
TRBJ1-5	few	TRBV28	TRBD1	CASHSGQGKYQPQHF	TGTGCCTCTCATTCCGGACAGGGAAAATACCAGCCCCAGCATTTT
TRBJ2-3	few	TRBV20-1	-	CSASGVLDASTDTQYF	TGCAGTGCTAGTGGGGTTTTAGACGCTAGCACAGATACGCAGTATTTT
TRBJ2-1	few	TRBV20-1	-	CSAKGISDLLYNEQFF	TGCAGTGCTAAGGGAATTTCGGACTTACTCTACAATGAGCAGTTCTTC
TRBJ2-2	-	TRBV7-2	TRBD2	CASSPGLAGTAGTGELFF	TGTGCCAGCAGCCCTGGACTAGCGGGAACCGCCGGCACCGGGGAGCTGTTTTTT
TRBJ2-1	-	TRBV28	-	CASTAAGSYNEQFF	TGTGCCAGCACCGCGGCAGGCTCCTACAATGAGCAGTTCTTC
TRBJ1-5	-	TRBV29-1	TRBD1	CSENESGTGGLVNQPQHF	TGCAGCGAGAATGAATCCGGGACAGGGGGCTTGGTCAATCAGCCCCAGCATTTT
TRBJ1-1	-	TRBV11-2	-	CASSPRRPARMNTEAFF	TGTGCCAGCAGCCCAAGACGGCCAGCCCGCATGAACACTGAAGCTTTCTTT
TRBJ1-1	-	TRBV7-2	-	CASIHTDKNTEAFF	TGTGCCAGCATCCACACTGACAAGAACACTGAAGCTTTCTTT
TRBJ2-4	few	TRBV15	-	CATSRDSPNLIAKNIQYF	TGTGCCACCAGCAGAGATTCACCGAACCTTATAGCCAAAAACATTCAGTACTTC
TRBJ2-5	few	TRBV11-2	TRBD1	CASSSGQGFQETQHF	TGTGCCAGCAGCTCGGGACAGGGGTTCCAAGAGACCCAGCACTTC
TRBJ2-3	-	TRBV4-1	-	CASSLEWGDTDTQYF	TGCGCCAGCAGCTTGGAATGGGGGGACACAGATACGCAGTATTTT